A selection of T cell receptor beta chains follows, all from one sample in a study of breast tumors, draining lymph nodes, adjacent tissues. TCRdb passed the multiplex PCR reads through MiXCR, listing each CDR3 protein once. The sample holds some 100,000 distinct CDR3 sequences, approximately 22% seen once. Sequencing input: axillary lymph node tissue. These TCRs come from a female donor with breast cancer. Some clones in this sample may be carry-over from other donors' samples. The CDR3 runs from the conserved cysteine through the conserved F or W. Fields, in order: V gene, clone size, J gene, D gene, CDR3 DNA, CDR3 protein. A D gene is named only where the DNA matches it firmly. Expanded clones get a size class; other rows say once, few or many, or leave the size out.

>TRBV14|-|TRBJ1-1|-
TGTGCCAGCAGCCGGACAAGTAATCTGGGCACTGAAGCTTTCTTT
CASSRTSNLGTEAFF
>TRBV6-5|-|TRBJ1-3|-
TGTGCCAGCAGCGCCGGGTCACACTCTGGAAACACCATATATTTT
CASSAGSHSGNTIYF
>TRBV7-9|many|TRBJ1-2|TRBD1
TGTGCCAGCAGCTATGGGACAGGGTTTTACTATGGCTACACCTTC
CASSYGTGFYYGYTF
>TRBV5-1|many|TRBJ2-2|TRBD2
TGCGCCAGCAGCCTGGGACTAGCGGAAGGCACCGGGGAGCTGTTTTTT
CASSLGLAEGTGELFF
>TRBV30|-|TRBJ1-4|-
TGTGCCTGGTCTAGCCGGAGCACAACTAATGAAAAACTGTTTTTT
CAWSSRSTTNEKLFF
>TRBV19|many|TRBJ1-3|TRBD1
TGTGCCATTTCGCCAACAGGGGCTGGAAACACCATATATTTT
CAISPTGAGNTIYF
>TRBV4-1|-|TRBJ1-1|-
TGCGCCAGCAGCCGGGGGGCTGAAGCTTTCTTT
CASSRGAEAFF
>TRBV20-1|many|TRBJ1-2|-
TGCAGTGCTAGAGTACAGAACGTCGGCTACACCTTC
CSARVQNVGYTF
>TRBV12-3/TRBV12-4|many|TRBJ2-3|-
TGTGCCAGCAGTTTTTTCAAGGGGGGGCCCACAGATACGCAGTATTTT
CASSFFKGGPTDTQYF
>TRBV7-9|many|TRBJ2-1|TRBD2
TGTGCCAGCAGCTTGGGGACTAGCGGTGACAATGAGCAGTTCTTC
CASSLGTSGDNEQFF
>TRBV5-8|many|TRBJ1-2|-
TGTGCCAGCAGCTTCGCAGGGTTTAATGGCTACACCTTC
CASSFAGFNGYTF
>TRBV6-6|many|TRBJ2-4|-
TGTGCCAGCAGTCCCCAGAGGGCCAAAAACATTCAGTACTTC
CASSPQRAKNIQYF
>TRBV7-3|-|TRBJ2-3|TRBD2
TGTGCCAGCAGCTTAAAACTAGCGGGGGGAATAGATACGCGGTATTTT
CASSLKLAGGIDTRYF
>TRBV5-1|few|TRBJ1-4|-
TGCGCCAGCAGTCCCTACGGAGCAACTAATGAAAAACTGTTTTTT
CASSPYGATNEKLFF